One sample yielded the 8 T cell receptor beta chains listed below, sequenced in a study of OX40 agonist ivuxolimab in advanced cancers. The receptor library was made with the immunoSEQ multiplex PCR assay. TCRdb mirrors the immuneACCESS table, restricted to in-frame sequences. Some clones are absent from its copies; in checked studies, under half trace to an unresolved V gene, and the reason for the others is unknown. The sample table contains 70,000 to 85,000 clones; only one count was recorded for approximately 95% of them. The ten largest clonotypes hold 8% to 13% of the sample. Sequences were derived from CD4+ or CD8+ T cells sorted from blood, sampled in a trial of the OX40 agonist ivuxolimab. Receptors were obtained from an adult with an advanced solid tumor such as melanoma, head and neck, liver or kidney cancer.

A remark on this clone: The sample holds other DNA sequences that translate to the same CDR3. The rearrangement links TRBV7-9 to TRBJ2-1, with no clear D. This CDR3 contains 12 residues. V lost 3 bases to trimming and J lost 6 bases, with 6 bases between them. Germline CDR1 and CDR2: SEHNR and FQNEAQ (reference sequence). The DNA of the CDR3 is TGTGCCAGCAGCTTGGCTATCAATGAGCAGTTCTTC. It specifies CASSLAINEQFF.

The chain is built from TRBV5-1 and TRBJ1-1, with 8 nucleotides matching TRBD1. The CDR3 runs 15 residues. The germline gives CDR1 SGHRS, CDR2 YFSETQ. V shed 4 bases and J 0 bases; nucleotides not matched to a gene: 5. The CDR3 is CASSGLDRVNTEAFF. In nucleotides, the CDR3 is TGCGCCAGCAGCGGCTTGGACAGGGTGAACACTGAAGCTTTCTTT.

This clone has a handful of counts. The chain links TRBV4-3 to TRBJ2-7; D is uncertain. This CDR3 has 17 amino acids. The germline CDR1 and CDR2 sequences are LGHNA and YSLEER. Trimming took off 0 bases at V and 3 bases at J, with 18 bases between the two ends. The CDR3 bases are TGCGCCAGCAGCCAAGACTACGAGACAAGGGTTCTCTACGAGCAGTACTTC. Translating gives CASSQDYETRVLYEQYF.

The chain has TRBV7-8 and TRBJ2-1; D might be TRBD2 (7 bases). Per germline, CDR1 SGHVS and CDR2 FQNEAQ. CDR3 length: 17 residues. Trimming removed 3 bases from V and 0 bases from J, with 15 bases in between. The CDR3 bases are TGTGCCAGCAGCTTTAAGGGAGGGGGGAGCTCCTACAATGAGCAGTTCTTC. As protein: CASSFKGGGSSYNEQFF.

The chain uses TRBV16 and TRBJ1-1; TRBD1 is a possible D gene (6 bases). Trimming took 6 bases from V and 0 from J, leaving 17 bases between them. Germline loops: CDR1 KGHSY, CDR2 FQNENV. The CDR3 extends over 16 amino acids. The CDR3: CASSRQSGDMNTEAFF. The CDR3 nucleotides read TGTGCCAGCAGTAGACAGAGTGGGGACATGAACACTGAAGCTTTCTTT.

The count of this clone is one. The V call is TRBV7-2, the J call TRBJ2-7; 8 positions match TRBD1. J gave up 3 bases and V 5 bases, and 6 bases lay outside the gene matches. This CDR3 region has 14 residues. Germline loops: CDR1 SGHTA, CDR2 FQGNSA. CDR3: CASSLITGGYEQYF. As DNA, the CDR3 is TGTGCCAGCAGCCTGATCACAGGGGGCTACGAGCAGTACTTC.

In DNA, the CDR3 is TGTGCCAGCAGCAAACTAGCAGGGGGCCCCTACGAGCAGTACTTC. Translating it yields CASSKLAGGPYEQYF. The V gene is TRBV27, the J gene TRBJ2-7, with 8 bases fitting TRBD1. CDR1 and CDR2 from the germline V gene are MNHEY and SMNVEV (reference sequence). V shed 6 bases, J shed 2 bases, and the junction held 9 bases outside the gene matches. CDR3 length: 15 amino acids.

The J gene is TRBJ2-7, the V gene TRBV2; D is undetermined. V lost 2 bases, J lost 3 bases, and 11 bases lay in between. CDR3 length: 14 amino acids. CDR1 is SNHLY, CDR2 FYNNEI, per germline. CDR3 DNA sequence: TGTGCCAGCAGTGAACCAAGTTTTGGCTACGAGCAGTACTTC. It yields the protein CASSEPSFGYEQYF.